The clone carrying this T cell receptor beta chain has only one observation. Trimming stripped 4 bases from V and 6 bases from J, with 13 bases between. Germline CDR1 reads PRHDT; CDR2 reads FYEKMQ (reference sequence). This CDR3 is built from 13 residues. The entry originates in a study of T cell changes during pregnancy in multiple sclerosis. Produced via immunoSEQ multiplex PCR; TCRdb's table is partial and in-frame only. The sample has approximately 48,000 clones, approximately 92% seen once. The chain has TRBV13 and TRBJ2-7; D may be TRBD2 (5 bases). The sample consisted of CD8+ T cells from peripheral blood mononuclear cells, taken after pregnancy. The clonotype comes from a female donor with multiple sclerosis, enrolled in a pregnancy study. CDR3 amino acids: CASSSGLLAEQYF. The CDR3, as DNA: TGTGCCAGCAGCTCCGGACTCTTGGCCGAGCAGTACTTC.